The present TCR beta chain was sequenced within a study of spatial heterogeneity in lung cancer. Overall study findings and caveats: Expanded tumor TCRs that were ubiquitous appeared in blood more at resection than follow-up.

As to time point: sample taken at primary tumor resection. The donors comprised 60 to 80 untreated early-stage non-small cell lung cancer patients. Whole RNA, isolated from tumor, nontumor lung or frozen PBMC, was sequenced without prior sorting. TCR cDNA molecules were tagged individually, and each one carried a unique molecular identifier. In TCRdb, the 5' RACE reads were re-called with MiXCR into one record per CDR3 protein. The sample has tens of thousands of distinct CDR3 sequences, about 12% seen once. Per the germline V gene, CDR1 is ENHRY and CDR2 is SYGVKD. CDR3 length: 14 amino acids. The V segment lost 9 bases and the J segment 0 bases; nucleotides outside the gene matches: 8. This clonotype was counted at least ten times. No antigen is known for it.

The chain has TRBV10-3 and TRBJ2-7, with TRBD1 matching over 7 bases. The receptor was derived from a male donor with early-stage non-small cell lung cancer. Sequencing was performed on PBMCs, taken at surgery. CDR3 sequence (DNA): TGTGCCATGTCCCGGGACAGCAGCTCCTACGAGCAGTACTTC. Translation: CAMSRDSSSYEQYF.